The rows below give T cell receptor beta chains drawn from one sample of a study of cytomegalovirus exposure and HLA in healthy donors. Measured with immunoSEQ multiplex PCR; TCRdb has only the in-frame clones, and not every one. This sample has roughly 120,000 clones, with 74% found just once. Sequencing was carried out using PBMCs. The source is a woman aged 50 to 65 in good health and CMV-seropositive. CDR3s include the opening cysteine and the closing phenylalanine or tryptophan. The D gene is left open where the match is weak. Only part of the rows carry a size: once, few, many, or a class if the clone is expanded.

clone size	CDR3 length	V gene	D gene	J gene	CDR3 protein	CDR3 DNA
few	14	TRBV10-1	NA	TRBJ1-5	CASSGRQDQEPQHF	TGCGCCAGCAGTGGTCGGCAGGATCAAGAGCCCCAGCATTTT
NA	13	TRBV6-6	TRBD1	TRBJ2-7	CASSYNRGYEQYF	TGTGCCAGCAGTTATAACAGGGGTTACGAGCAGTACTTC
NA	14	TRBV6-5	NA	TRBJ1-2	CASSYSSQGGGYTF	TGTGCCAGCAGTTACTCGAGTCAGGGAGGTGGCTACACCTTC
NA	13	TRBV6-1	NA	TRBJ1-5	CASTTDSNQPQHF	TGTGCCAGCACTACAGATAGCAATCAGCCCCAGCATTTT
few	12	TRBV5-4	TRBD1	TRBJ1-4	CASSSQTGETFF	TGTGCCAGCAGCTCTCAGACAGGGGAAACGTTTTTT
NA	12	TRBV5-1	NA	TRBJ2-5	CASRAGQETQYF	TGCGCCAGCAGAGCGGGCCAAGAGACCCAGTACTTC
NA	18	TRBV5-5	TRBD2	TRBJ2-1	CASSLDTRGGYSYNEQFF	TGTGCCAGCAGCTTGGACACTCGCGGGGGGTACTCCTACAATGAGCAGTTCTTC
NA	20	TRBV18	NA	TRBJ2-5	CASSPFDRGTPRKREETQYF	TGTGCCAGCTCACCATTTGATCGAGGGACACCCCGTAAACGGGAAGAGACCCAGTACTTC
NA	14	TRBV2	NA	TRBJ2-2	CASILDYLTGELFF	TGTGCCAGCATTCTGGACTACCTTACCGGGGAGCTGTTTTTT
few	15	TRBV4-3	NA	TRBJ2-7	CASSQLLDSQYEQYF	TGCGCCAGCAGCCAACTGTTGGACAGCCAGTACGAGCAGTACTTC
NA	15	TRBV5-5	NA	TRBJ1-5	CASSDRPVSNQPQHF	TGTGCCAGCAGCGACAGGCCAGTTAGCAATCAGCCCCAGCATTTT
NA	14	TRBV28	NA	TRBJ1-3	CASSLFPPGNTIYF	TGTGCCAGCAGTTTATTCCCCCCAGGAAACACCATATATTTT
NA	15	TRBV6-6	TRBD1	TRBJ1-4	CASSYEGQVNEKLFF	TGTGCCAGCAGTTACGAAGGACAGGTTAATGAAAAACTGTTTTTT
few	12	TRBV6-5	TRBD1	TRBJ2-2	CASRTGEGELFF	TGTGCCAGCAGGACAGGGGAAGGGGAGCTGTTTTTT
NA	15	TRBV30	TRBD1	TRBJ2-1	CAWSVWDSPYNEQFF	TGTGCCTGGAGTGTATGGGACAGCCCCTACAATGAGCAGTTCTTC
NA	15	TRBV19	TRBD1	TRBJ2-3	CASSIFGQGTDTQYF	TGTGCCAGTAGTATTTTCGGACAGGGCACAGATACGCAGTATTTT
few	14	TRBV6-5	NA	TRBJ1-2	CASSRATGWDGYTF	TGTGCCAGCTCCCGGGCGACAGGATGGGATGGCTACACCTTC
NA	10	TRBV20-1	NA	TRBJ2-5	CSAAQVQQYF	TGCAGTGCTGCTCAGGTGCAGCAGTACTTC
once	14	TRBV12-1	NA	TRBJ1-1	CASSWGRGKTEAFF	TGTGCCAGCAGCTGGGGCAGGGGTAAAACTGAAGCTTTCTTT
NA	15	TRBV5-4	TRBD2	TRBJ2-7	CASSRTLGGGDEQYF	TGTGCCAGCAGCCGTACCTTGGGGGGGGGTGACGAGCAGTACTTC
few	14	TRBV27	NA	TRBJ2-7	CASKVATTTYEQYF	TGTGCCAGCAAGGTGGCAACTACCACCTACGAGCAGTACTTC
few	16	TRBV5-1	NA	TRBJ2-2	CASNSGAGGNTGELFF	TGCGCCAGCAACTCTGGTGCTGGGGGCAACACCGGGGAGCTGTTTTTT
NA	17	TRBV5-4	TRBD1	TRBJ1-2	CASSLGQGAWFGDGYTF	TGTGCCAGCAGCTTAGGACAGGGGGCTTGGTTTGGGGATGGCTACACCTTC
NA	15	TRBV5-6	NA	TRBJ2-7	CASSLDRVVGYEQYF	TGTGCCAGCAGCTTGGACAGGGTGGTTGGGTACGAGCAGTACTTC
once	16	TRBV5-4	TRBD2	TRBJ2-7	CASSSSGGVVSYEQYF	TGTGCCAGCAGCTCTAGCGGGGGGGTAGTCTCCTACGAGCAGTACTTC
NA	15	TRBV5-1	TRBD1	TRBJ2-2	CASSPDRPNTGELFF	TGCGCCAGCAGCCCGGACAGGCCGAACACCGGGGAGCTGTTTTTT
NA	14	TRBV5-4	NA	TRBJ2-5	CASSLVGGQETQYF	TGTGCCAGCAGCTTGGTAGGGGGCCAAGAGACCCAGTACTTC
NA	15	TRBV28	NA	TRBJ1-4	CASSLAQGTNEKLFF	TGTGCCAGCAGTTTAGCCCAGGGTACTAATGAAAAGCTGTTTTTT
NA	16	TRBV5-1	NA	TRBJ1-6	CASSLIQVSYNSPLHF	TGCGCCAGCAGCTTGATACAGGTCTCCTATAATTCACCCCTCCACTTT
few	15	TRBV5-4	NA	TRBJ2-7	CASSLGGSLSYEQYF	TGTGCCAGCAGCTTGGGCGGGTCTCTCTCCTACGAGCAGTACTTC
NA	15	TRBV19	NA	TRBJ1-2	CASSRTWTSNYGYTF	TGTGCCAGTAGTAGAACATGGACATCTAACTATGGCTACACCTTC
once	11	TRBV6-5	NA	TRBJ1-5	CASSRGEAQHF	TGTGCCAGCAGCCGGGGGGAGGCCCAGCATTTT
NA	15	TRBV9	NA	TRBJ2-7	CASSVGGWTAYEQYF	TGTGCCAGCAGCGTAGGGGGGTGGACAGCCTACGAGCAGTACTTC
NA	16	TRBV5-6	TRBD1	TRBJ1-2	CASSSLGPGQGHGYTF	TGTGCCAGCAGCTCACTAGGACCGGGACAGGGTCATGGCTACACCTTC
NA	15	TRBV9	TRBD2	TRBJ2-3	CASCSSGGYADTQYF	TGTGCCAGCTGTTCTAGCGGGGGTTATGCAGATACGCAGTATTTT
NA	12	TRBV25-1	NA	TRBJ1-1	CASRYRHAEAFF	TGTGCCAGCAGATATCGACACGCCGAAGCTTTCTTT
NA	15	TRBV7-2	TRBD1	TRBJ1-3	CASSSGQGTKDTIYF	TGTGCCAGCAGCAGCGGACAGGGAACCAAAGACACCATATATTTT
NA	14	TRBV10-2	NA	TRBJ1-5	CASSAVSSNQPQHF	TGCGCCAGCAGTGCGGTCTCAAGCAATCAGCCCCAGCATTTT
NA	14	TRBV11-2	NA	TRBJ1-2	CASSPLRLFEGYTF	TGTGCCAGCAGCCCCCTGAGGCTGTTTGAGGGCTACACCTTC
NA	15	TRBV13	NA	TRBJ2-3	CASREGTSPPDTQYF	TGTGCCAGCAGGGAGGGCACTAGTCCCCCAGATACGCAGTATTTT
NA	16	TRBV10-2	TRBD1	TRBJ1-4	CASSRQGSQYGEKLFF	TGCGCCAGCAGTCGACAGGGTTCCCAATACGGAGAAAAACTGTTTTTT
NA	17	TRBV7-9	TRBD1	TRBJ1-6	CASSLTRPGQPRGPLHF	TGTGCCAGCAGCTTAACTCGTCCGGGACAGCCCCGGGGACCCCTCCACTTT
NA	13	TRBV10-1	NA	TRBJ2-3	CASSKGEKDTQYF	TGCGCCAGCAGTAAGGGGGAGAAAGATACGCAGTATTTT
NA	15	TRBV10-3	NA	TRBJ2-3	CAISEGGGGTDTQYF	TGTGCCATCAGTGAGGGAGGGGGCGGCACAGATACGCAGTATTTT
NA	14	TRBV27	NA	TRBJ2-7	CASKSGTGPYEQYF	TGTGCCAGTAAAAGCGGGACAGGACCCTACGAGCAGTACTTC
NA	15	TRBV18	NA	TRBJ1-6	CASSPPEQYNSPLHF	TGTGCCAGCTCACCACCGGAACAGTATAATTCACCCCTCCACTTT
NA	14	TRBV19	TRBD1	TRBJ1-2	CASTGQGLNYGYTF	TGTGCCAGTACCGGACAGGGGTTGAACTATGGCTACACCTTC
NA	14	TRBV7-2	NA	TRBJ2-7	CASSLVGQYYEQYF	TGTGCCAGCAGCTTAGTTGGGCAGTACTACGAGCAGTACTTC
NA	14	TRBV28	NA	TRBJ1-6	CASTEPSRHSPLHF	TGTGCCAGCACCGAGCCCTCACGTCATTCACCCCTCCACTTT
NA	15	TRBV7-9	NA	TRBJ1-2	CASSLTTPANYGYTF	TGTGCCAGCAGCTTAACGACACCAGCTAACTATGGCTACACCTTC